This T cell receptor (beta chain) was obtained from a study of blood T cell repertoires in COVID-19. Sequencing was performed with immunoSEQ multiplex PCR; in TCRdb, only in-frame clones are kept and a portion is missing. The table includes more than 350,000 clones, about 86% detected once. The CDR3 covers 16 residues. Germline loops: CDR1 MGHRA, CDR2 YSYEKL. The germline V and J ends were trimmed by 1 base and 6 bases, with 16 bases remaining between them. J is TRBJ2-4 and V is TRBV4-1; possibly TRBD2 for D (5 bases). This receptor was identified in a woman aged 45-65 years who had recovered from COVID-19. Sequenced input: PBMCs or T cells enriched from blood (not recorded which). Here the CDR3 reads CASSQGETRSRNIQYF. CDR3 in DNA: TGCGCCAGCAGCCAAGGGGAGACCCGGTCCAGAAACATTCAGTACTTC.